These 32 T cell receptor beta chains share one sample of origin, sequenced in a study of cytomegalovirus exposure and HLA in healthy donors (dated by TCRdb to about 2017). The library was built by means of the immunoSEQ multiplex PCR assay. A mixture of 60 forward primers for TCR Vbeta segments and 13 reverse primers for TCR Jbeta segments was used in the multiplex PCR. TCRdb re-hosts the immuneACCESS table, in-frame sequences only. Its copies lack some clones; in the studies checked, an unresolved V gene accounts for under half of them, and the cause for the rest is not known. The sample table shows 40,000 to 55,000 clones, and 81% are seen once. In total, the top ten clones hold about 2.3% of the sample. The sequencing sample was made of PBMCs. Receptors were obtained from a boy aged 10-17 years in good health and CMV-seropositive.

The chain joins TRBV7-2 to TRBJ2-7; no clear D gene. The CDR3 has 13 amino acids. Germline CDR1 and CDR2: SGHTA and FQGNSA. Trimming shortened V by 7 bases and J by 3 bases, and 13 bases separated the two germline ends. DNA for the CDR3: TGTGCCAGCACCCCGCCCGGCGGCTACGAGCAGTACTTC. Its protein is CASTPPGGYEQYF.

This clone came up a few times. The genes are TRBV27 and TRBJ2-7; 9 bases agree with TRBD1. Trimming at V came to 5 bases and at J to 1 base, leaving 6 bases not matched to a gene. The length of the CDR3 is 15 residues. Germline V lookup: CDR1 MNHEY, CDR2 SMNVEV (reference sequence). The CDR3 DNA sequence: TGTGCCAGCAGTACAGAACAGGGGGCTTCCTACGAGCAGTACTTC. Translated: CASSTEQGASYEQYF.

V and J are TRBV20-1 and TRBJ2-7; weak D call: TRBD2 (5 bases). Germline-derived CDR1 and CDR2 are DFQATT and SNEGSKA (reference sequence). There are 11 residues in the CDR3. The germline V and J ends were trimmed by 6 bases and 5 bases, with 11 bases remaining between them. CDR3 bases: TGCAGTGCCCGGACTGCCGACGAGCAGTACTTC. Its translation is CSARTADEQYF.

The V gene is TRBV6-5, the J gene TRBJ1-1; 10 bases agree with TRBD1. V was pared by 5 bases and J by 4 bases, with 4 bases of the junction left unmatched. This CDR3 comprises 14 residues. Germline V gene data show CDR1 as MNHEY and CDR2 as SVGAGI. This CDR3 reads CASSRQGATTEAFF. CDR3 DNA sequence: TGTGCCAGCAGTCGACAGGGGGCGACCACTGAAGCTTTCTTT.

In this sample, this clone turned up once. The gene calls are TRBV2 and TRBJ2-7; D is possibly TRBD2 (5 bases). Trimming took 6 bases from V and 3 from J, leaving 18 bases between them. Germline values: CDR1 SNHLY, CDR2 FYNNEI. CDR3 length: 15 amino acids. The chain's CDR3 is CASRLTSLPFYEQYF. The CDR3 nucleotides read TGTGCCAGCAGACTTACTAGTCTTCCCTTCTACGAGCAGTACTTC. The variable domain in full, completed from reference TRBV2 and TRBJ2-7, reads EPEVTQTPSHQVTQMGQEVILRCVPISNHLYFYWYRQILGQKVEFLVSFYNNEISEKSEIFDDQFSVERPDGSNFTLKIRSTKLEDSAMYFCASRLTSLPFYEQYFGPGTRLTVT.

The CDR3 DNA reads TGTGCCAGCCGCCTTAGGACAGGGGGCGGCACCGGGGAGCTGTTTTTT. This codes for CASRLRTGGGTGELFF. The chain couples TRBV2 to TRBJ2-2; TRBD1 matches 11 bases. The germline gives CDR1 SNHLY, CDR2 FYNNEI. This CDR3 has 16 amino acids. V was clipped by 8 bases and J by 4 bases; unmatched bases: 9.

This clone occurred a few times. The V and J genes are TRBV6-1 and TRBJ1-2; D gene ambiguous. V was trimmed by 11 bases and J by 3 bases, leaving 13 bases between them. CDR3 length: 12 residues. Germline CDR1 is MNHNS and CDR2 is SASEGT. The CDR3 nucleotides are TGTGCCTTCCGGATGAGGGACTATGGCTACACCTTC. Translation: CAFRMRDYGYTF.

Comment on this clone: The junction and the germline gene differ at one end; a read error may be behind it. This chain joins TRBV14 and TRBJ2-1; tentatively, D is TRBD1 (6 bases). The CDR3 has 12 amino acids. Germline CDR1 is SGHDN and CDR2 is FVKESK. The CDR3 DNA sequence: TGTGCCAGCAGCGTTGGGACAATAAACCAGGTCTTC. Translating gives CASSVGTINQVF.

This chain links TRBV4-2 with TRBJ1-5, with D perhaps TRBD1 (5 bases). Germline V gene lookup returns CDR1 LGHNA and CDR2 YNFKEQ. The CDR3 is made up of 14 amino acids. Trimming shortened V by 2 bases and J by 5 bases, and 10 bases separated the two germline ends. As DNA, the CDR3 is TGTGCCAGCAGCCAAATCCCAGGGTATCAGCCCCAGCATTTT. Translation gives CASSQIPGYQPQHF.

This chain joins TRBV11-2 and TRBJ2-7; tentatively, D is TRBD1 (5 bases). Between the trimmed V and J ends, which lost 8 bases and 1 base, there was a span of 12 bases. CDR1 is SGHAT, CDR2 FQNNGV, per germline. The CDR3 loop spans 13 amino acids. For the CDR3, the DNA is TGTGCCAGCCGAGAGCCAGGGTCCTACGAGCAGTACTTC. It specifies CASREPGSYEQYF.

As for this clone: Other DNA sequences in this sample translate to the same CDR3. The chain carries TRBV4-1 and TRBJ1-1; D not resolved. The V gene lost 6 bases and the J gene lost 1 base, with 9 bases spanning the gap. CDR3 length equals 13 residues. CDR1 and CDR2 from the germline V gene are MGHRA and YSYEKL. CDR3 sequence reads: CASSRRENTEAFF. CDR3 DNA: TGCGCCAGCAGTCGGAGGGAGAACACTGAAGCTTTCTTT.

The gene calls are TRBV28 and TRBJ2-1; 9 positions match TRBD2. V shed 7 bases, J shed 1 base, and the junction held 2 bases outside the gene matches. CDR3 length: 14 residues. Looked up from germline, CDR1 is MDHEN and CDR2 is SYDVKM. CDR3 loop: CASMAGGSYNEQFF. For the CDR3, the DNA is TGTGCCAGCATGGCGGGGGGGTCCTACAATGAGCAGTTCTTC.

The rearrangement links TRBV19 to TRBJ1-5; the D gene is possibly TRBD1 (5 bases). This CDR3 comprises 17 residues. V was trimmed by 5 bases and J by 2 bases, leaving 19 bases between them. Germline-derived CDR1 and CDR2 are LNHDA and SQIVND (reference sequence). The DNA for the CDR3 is TGTGCCAGTAGTCACAGGTGGTCCTTCGAGGGCAATCAGCCCCAGCATTTT. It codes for CASSHRWSFEGNQPQHF.

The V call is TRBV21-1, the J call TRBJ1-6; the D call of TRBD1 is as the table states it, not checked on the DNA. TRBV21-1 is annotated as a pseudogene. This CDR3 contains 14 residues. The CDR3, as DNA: TGTGCCAGCAGTCCGGGACAGGGAAATTCACCCCTCCACTTT. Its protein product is CASSPGQGNSPLHF.

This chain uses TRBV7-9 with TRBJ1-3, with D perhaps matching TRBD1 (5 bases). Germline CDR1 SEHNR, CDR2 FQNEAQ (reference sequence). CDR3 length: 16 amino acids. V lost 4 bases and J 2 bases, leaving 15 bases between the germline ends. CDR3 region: CASSSGREGAGNTIYF. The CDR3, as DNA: TGTGCCAGCAGCTCGGGCAGGGAAGGGGCTGGAAACACCATATATTTT. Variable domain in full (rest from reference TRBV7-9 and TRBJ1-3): DTGVSQNPRHKITKRGQNVTFRCDPISEHNRLYWYRQTLGQGPEFLTYFQNEAQLEKSRLLSDRFSAERPKGSFSTLEIQRTEQGDSAMYLCASSSGREGAGNTIYFGEGSWLTVV.

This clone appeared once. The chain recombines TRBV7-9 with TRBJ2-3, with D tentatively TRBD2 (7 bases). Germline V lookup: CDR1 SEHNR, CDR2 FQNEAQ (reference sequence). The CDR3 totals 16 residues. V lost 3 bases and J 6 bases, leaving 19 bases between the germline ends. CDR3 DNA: TGTGCCAGCAGCTTGCGGCGGGGGCGCCCCACGGATACGCAGTATTTT. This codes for CASSLRRGRPTDTQYF.

The CDR3 DNA follows: TGTGCCAGCAGTTACAGACAGGGTGGTCAGCCCCAGCATTTT. Encoded protein: CASSYRQGGQPQHF. V is TRBV28 and J is TRBJ1-5, with TRBD1 matching 7 bases. The germline gives CDR1 MDHEN, CDR2 SYDVKM. This CDR3 region has 14 residues. The V gene end was trimmed by 4 bases and the J gene end by 6 bases; junction bases not matched to a gene: 6.

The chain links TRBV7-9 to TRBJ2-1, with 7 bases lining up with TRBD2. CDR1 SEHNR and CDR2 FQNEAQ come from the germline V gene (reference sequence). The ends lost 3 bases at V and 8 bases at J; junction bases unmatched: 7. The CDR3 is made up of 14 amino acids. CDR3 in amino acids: CASSFLREGDEQFF. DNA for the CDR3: TGTGCCAGCAGCTTTCTCAGGGAGGGCGATGAGCAGTTCTTC.

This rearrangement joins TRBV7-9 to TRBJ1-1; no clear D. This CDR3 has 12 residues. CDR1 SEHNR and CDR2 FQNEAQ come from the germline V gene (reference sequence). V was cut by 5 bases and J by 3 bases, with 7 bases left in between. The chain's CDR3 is CASSLSDTEAFF. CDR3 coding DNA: TGTGCCAGCAGCCTATCGGACACTGAAGCTTTCTTT.

The CDR3 here is CASSAYRGVSGNTIYF. The CDR3 bases are TGTGCCAGCAGCGCTTACAGGGGAGTCTCTGGAAACACCATATATTTT. J is TRBJ1-3 and V is TRBV9; 7 bases map to TRBD1. CDR3 size: 16 residues. Looked up from germline, CDR1 is SGDLS and CDR2 is YYNGEE. V lost 3 bases to trimming and J lost 0 bases; unmatched junction nucleotides: 6.

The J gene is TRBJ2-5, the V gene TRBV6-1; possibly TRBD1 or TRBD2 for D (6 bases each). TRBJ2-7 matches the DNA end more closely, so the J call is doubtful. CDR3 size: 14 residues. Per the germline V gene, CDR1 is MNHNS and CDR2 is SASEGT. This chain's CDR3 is CASSVSGGGYEQYF. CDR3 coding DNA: TGTGCCAGCAGCGTCAGCGGAGGGGGCTACGAGCAGTACTTC.

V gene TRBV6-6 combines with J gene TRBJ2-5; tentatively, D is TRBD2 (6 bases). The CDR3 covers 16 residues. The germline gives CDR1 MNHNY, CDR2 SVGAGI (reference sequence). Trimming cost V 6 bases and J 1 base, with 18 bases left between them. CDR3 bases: TGTGCCAGCAGCAGACAAGACGGGACTTTCCAAGAGACCCAGTACTTC. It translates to CASSRQDGTFQETQYF.

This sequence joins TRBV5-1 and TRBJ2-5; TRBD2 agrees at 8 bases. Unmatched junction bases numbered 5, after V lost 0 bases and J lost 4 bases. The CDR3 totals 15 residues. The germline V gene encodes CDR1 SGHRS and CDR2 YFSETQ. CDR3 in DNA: TGCGCCAGCAGCTTGGCGGGGGGGCGTGGAGAGACCCAGTACTTC. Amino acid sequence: CASSLAGGRGETQYF. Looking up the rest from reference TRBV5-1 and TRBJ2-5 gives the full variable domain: KAGVTQTPRYLIKTRGQQVTLSCSPISGHRSVSWYQQTPGQGLQFLFEYFSETQRNKGNFPGRFSGRQFSNSRSEMNVSTLELGDSALYLCASSLAGGRGETQYFGPGTRLLVL.

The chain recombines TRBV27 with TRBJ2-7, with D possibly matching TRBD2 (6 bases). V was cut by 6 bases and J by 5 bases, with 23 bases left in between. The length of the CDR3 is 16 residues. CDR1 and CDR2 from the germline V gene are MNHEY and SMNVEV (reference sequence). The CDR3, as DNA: TGTGCCAGCAGCCCCTGGATAGAACCGGGGAGGCACGAGCAGTACTTC. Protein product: CASSPWIEPGRHEQYF.

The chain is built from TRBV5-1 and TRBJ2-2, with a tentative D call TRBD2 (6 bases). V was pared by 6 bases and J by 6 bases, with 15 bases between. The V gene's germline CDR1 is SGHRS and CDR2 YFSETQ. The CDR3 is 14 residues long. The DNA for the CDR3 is TGCGCCAGCAAGGGGAGCGGAGGGGCCGGGGAGCTGTTTTTT. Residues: CASKGSGGAGELFF.

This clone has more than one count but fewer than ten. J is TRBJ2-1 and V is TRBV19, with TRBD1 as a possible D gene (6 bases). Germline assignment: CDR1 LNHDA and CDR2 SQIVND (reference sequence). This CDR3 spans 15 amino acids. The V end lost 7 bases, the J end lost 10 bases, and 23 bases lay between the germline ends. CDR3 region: CASTQQGSASREQFF. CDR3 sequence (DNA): TGTGCCAGTACCCAACAGGGCAGTGCCTCCCGAGAGCAGTTCTTC.

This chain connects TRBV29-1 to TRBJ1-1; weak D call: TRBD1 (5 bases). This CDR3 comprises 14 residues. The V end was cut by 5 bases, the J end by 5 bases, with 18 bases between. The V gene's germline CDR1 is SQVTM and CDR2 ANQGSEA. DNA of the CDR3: TGCAGCGTTTTCCGGGGGGACCGAAGGACTGAAGCTTTCTTT. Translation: CSVFRGDRRTEAFF.

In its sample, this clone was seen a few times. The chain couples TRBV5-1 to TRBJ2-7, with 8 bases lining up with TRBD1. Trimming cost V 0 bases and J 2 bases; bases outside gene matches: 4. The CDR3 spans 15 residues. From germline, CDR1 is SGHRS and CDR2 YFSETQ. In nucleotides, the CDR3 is TGCGCCAGCAGCTTGGCCGGGACAGGCCCCTACGAGCAGTACTTC. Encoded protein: CASSLAGTGPYEQYF.

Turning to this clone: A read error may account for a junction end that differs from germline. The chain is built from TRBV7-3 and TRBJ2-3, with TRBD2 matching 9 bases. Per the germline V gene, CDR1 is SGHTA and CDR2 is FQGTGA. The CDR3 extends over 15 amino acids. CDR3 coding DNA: TGTGCCAGCAGATTAAGCGGGGGGAGTGCAGATACGCAGTATTTT. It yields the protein CASRLSGGSADTQYF. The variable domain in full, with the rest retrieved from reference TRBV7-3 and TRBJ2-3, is GAGVSQTPSNKVTEKGKYVELRCDPISGHTALYWYRQSLGQGPEFLIYFQGTGAADDSGLPNDRFFAVRPEGSVSTLKIQRTERGDSAVYLCASRLSGGSADTQYFGPGTRLTVL.

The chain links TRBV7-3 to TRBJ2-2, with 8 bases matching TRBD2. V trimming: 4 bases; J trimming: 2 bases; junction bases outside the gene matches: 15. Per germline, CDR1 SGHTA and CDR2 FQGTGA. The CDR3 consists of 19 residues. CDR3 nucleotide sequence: TGTGCCAGCAGCTCCCCCGTAAGCAGCGGGGGAGTAAACACCGGGGAGCTGTTTTTT. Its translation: CASSSPVSSGGVNTGELFF.

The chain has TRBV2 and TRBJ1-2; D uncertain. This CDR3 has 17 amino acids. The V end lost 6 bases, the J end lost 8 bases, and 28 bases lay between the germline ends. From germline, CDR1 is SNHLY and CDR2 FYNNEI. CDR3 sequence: CASSSLVGSQEPEGYTF. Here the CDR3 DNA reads TGTGCCAGCAGCTCGCTGGTGGGGAGCCAAGAACCGGAGGGCTACACCTTC.

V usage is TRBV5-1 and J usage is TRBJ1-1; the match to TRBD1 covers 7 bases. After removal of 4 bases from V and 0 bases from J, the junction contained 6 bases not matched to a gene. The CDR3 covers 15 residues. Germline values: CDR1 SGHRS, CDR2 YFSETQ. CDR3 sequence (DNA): TGCGCCAGCAGCCGGGTGGACAGGATGAACACTGAAGCTTTCTTT. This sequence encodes CASSRVDRMNTEAFF.